Here is one T cell receptor beta chain with its context. Its antigen is not known. Germline CDR1 MNHEY, CDR2 SVGAGI. This CDR3 has 16 residues. The V and J ends lost 0 bases and 4 bases, in that order; junction bases with no gene match: 8. Donors had no recently reported acute infections or vaccinations and were HIV-negative. The data stem from a study of shared clonotypes between healthy human individuals. Study findings and constraints: Clonotype sharing among donors was expected to depend on sequencing depth.

Replicate sorted-subset PCRs were loaded with about 0.2 ug DNA, about 30,000 T cell genomes. Profiled with immunoSEQ multiplex PCR; TCRdb holds only in-frame clones, not every one. Among a few million clones listed, nearly 97% were seen once. The chain uses TRBV6-5 and TRBJ1-1, with 7 positions matching TRBD1. The sample taken for sequencing was naive CD4+ T cells sorted from blood. The subset is: CD45RA+ positively selected. The origin of this receptor is a man aged 18 to 30 in good health. The CDR3 region has the DNA TGTGCCAGCAGTTACTCGACAGGGTATAGGGGCACTGAAGCTTTCTTT. Its translation: CASSYSTGYRGTEAFF.